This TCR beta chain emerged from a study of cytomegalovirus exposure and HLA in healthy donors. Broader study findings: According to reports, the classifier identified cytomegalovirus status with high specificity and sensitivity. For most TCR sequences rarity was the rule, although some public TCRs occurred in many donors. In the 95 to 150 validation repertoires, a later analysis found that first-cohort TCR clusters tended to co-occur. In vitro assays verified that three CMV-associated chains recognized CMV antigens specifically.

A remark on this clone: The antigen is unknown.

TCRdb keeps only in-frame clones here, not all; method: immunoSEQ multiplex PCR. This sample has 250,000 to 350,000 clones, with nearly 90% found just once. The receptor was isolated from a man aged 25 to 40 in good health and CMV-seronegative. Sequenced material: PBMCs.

Written as DNA, the CDR3 is TGTGCCAGCAGCTCCTCCCGACTCTCGGTTAGCACAGATACGCAGTATTTT. Translating it yields CASSSSRLSVSTDTQYF. The V call is TRBV5-4, the J call TRBJ2-3, with D unclear. Trimming left V 3 bases short and J 0 bases short, with 17 bases between. The CDR3 totals 17 residues. Germline lookup yields CDR1 SGHNT and CDR2 YYREEE (reference sequence).